This entry lists 8 T cell receptor beta chains sequenced from one sample in a study of cytomegalovirus exposure and HLA in healthy donors. The PCR contained 60 Vbeta and 13 Jbeta primers. Assay used: immunoSEQ multiplex PCR; TCRdb lists only in-frame clones, some missing. The sample lists 190,000 or so clones, more than 80% occurring once. The specimen was PBMCs. The source is a boy younger than 18 in good health and CMV-seronegative.

Notes on this clone: At one boundary the junction diverges from the germline segment, which might be a read error. The chain has TRBV30 and TRBJ1-4; TRBD1 agrees at 7 bases. CDR3 length: 13 amino acids. Looked up from germline, CDR1 is GTSNPN and CDR2 is SVGIG (reference sequence). The CDR3 loop reads CASGQSTNEKLLF. The DNA of the CDR3 is TGTGCCTCGGGACAGTCAACTAATGAAAAACTGCTTTTT.

This sequence joins TRBV30 and TRBJ1-2; 9 nucleotides line up with TRBD1. V lost 0 bases and J lost 7; bases outside the gene matches: 12. The CDR3 totals 16 residues. Germline V lookup: CDR1 GTSNPN, CDR2 SVGIG (reference sequence). DNA of the CDR3: TGTGCCTGGAGTGTACAGGGGGCACTAAGTTTCGGTGGCTACACCTTC. Protein sequence: CAWSVQGALSFGGYTF. The whole variable domain, remainder taken from reference TRBV30 and TRBJ1-2, is SQTIHQWPATLVQPVGSPLSLECTVEGTSNPNLYWYRQAAGRGLQLLFYSVGIGQISSEVPQNLSASRPQDRQFILSSKKLLLSDSGFYLCAWSVQGALSFGGYTFGSGTRLTVV.

This chain connects TRBV25-1 to TRBJ1-2; D is ambiguous. The CDR3 has 13 residues. Germline V gene sequence: CDR1 MGHDK, CDR2 SYGVNS. The germline V and J ends were trimmed by 3 bases and 8 bases, with 13 bases remaining between them. The CDR3 DNA reads as TGTGCCAGCAGTGATAAGGTCCTGCGGGGCTACACCTTC. It is translated as CASSDKVLRGYTF.

The gene calls are TRBV6-1 and TRBJ1-5; D uncertain. Trimming took off 0 bases at V and 7 bases at J, with 19 bases between the two ends. CDR3 length equals 17 residues. Germline CDR1 is MNHNS and CDR2 is SASEGT. The CDR3 reads CASSEAELVGVGQPQHF. The DNA of the CDR3 is TGTGCCAGCAGTGAAGCGGAGTTGGTCGGAGTTGGGCAGCCCCAGCATTTT.

The chain is built from TRBV28 and TRBJ1-5, with 8 positions matching TRBD1. There are 16 residues in the CDR3. Trimming at V came to 3 bases and at J to 3 bases, leaving 7 bases not matched to a gene. Germline CDR1 and CDR2: MDHEN and SYDVKM. The CDR3 region is CASSFRPGQVNQPQHF. The CDR3 DNA is TGTGCCAGCAGTTTTCGGCCGGGACAGGTCAATCAGCCCCAGCATTTT.

V and J are TRBV5-1 and TRBJ2-7; possible D gene TRBD1, 6 bases. Germline lookup yields CDR1 SGHRS and CDR2 YFSETQ. The V gene lost 0 bases and the J gene lost 9 bases, with 13 bases spanning the gap. The CDR3 runs to 13 residues. CDR3 nucleotides: TGCGCCAGCAGCTTGGACAGGGAACGAGGGCAGTACTTC. It codes for CASSLDRERGQYF. Full variable domain (missing parts from reference TRBV5-1 and TRBJ2-7): KAGVTQTPRYLIKTRGQQVTLSCSPISGHRSVSWYQQTPGQGLQFLFEYFSETQRNKGNFPGRFSGRQFSNSRSEMNVSTLELGDSALYLCASSLDRERGQYFGPGTRLTVT.

This clone was detected only a few times. The chain has TRBV19 and TRBJ1-1; 7 bases match TRBD1. Unmatched junction bases numbered 3, after V lost 4 bases and J lost 1 base. The CDR3 extends over 14 amino acids. In germline, CDR1 is LNHDA, CDR2 SQIVND (reference sequence). In DNA, the CDR3 is TGTGCCAGTAGTACCTACAGGGGGAACACTGAAGCTTTCTTT. Protein sequence: CASSTYRGNTEAFF.

The chain carries TRBV5-8 and TRBJ2-7; D might be TRBD2 (6 bases). Trimming took off 5 bases at V and 2 bases at J, with 14 bases between the two ends. Germline CDR1 SGHTS, CDR2 YDEGEE. This CDR3 comprises 14 residues. CDR3 in DNA: TGTGCCAGCAGTTCCGGGACTTGGGCCTACGAGCAGTACTTC. Protein: CASSSGTWAYEQYF.